This T cell receptor (beta chain) stems from a study of shared T cell receptors in the human thymus. Trimming removed 6 bases from V and 5 bases from J, with 22 bases in between. The CDR3 has 16 residues. Per germline, CDR1 MDHEN and CDR2 SYDVKM. The method was immunoSEQ multiplex PCR; TCRdb's version includes in-frame clones alone and lacks a portion of them. The sample shows about 380,000 clones, 95% of them seen only once. V usage is TRBV28 and J usage is TRBJ1-1; TRBD1 might be the D (6 bases). Source material: thymocytes. The receptor comes from a human donor. As DNA, the CDR3 is TGTGCCAGCAGCCCCCTTCGGTTGGGGGCAGGGACTGAAGCTTTCTTT. Translation: CASSPLRLGAGTEAFF.